These 21 T cell receptor beta chains were all obtained from the same sample, sequenced in a study of prognosis after radiotherapy for stage I lung cancer. TCR beta CDR3 amplification from genomic DNA was performed by two-round multiplex PCR. Gene-specific primers for each TRBV and TRBJ gene drove first-round PCR. TCRdb called the multiplex PCR reads again in MiXCR, with one record for every CDR3 protein. In the table there are 30,000 to 40,000 distinct CDR3 sequences, approximately 36% of which are singletons. This material consisted of PBMCs, taken before or after stereotactic body radiation therapy (not recorded which). The receptors were sampled from a donor over 45 with non-small cell lung cancer.

For this clonotype: This likely traces to a read error, being one base from a far larger clone. The chain joins TRBV6-1 to TRBJ2-5, with D possibly being TRBD1 (5 bases). The V end lost 4 bases, the J end lost 5 bases, and 11 bases lay between the germline ends. There are 13 residues in the CDR3. Per the germline V gene, CDR1 is MNHNS and CDR2 is SASEGT. CDR3 in amino acids: CASSVFKGETQYF. In nucleotides, the CDR3 is TGTGCCAGCAGTGTATTTAAGGGGGAGACCCAGTACTTC.

This clonotype was counted at least ten times. This sequence joins TRBV12-3 or TRBV12-4 and TRBJ2-5; a weak D match, TRBD2 (5 bases). The CDR3 length is 14 residues. V was clipped by 6 bases and J by 8 bases, with 19 bases between them. The CDR3 sequence: CASSPGLESSTQYF. The CDR3 nucleotides read TGTGCCAGCAGCCCTGGACTCGAATCGTCCACCCAGTACTTC.

This clonotype was seen ten or more times. The rearrangement uses TRBV28 and TRBJ1-2; tentatively, D is TRBD1 (5 bases). The CDR3 has 14 residues. Germline values: CDR1 MDHEN, CDR2 SYDVKM. Deletions cut 1 base from V and 6 bases from J, with 12 bases between. The CDR3 is CASSLLGPGDGYTF. CDR3 nucleotides: TGTGCCAGCAGTTTATTGGGGCCCGGAGATGGCTACACCTTC.

This clonotype was detected ten times or more. The chain couples TRBV28 to TRBJ2-7; D unclear. The germline V gene has CDR1 MDHEN and CDR2 SYDVKM. V lost 5 bases and J 6 bases, leaving 14 bases between the germline ends. The CDR3 extends over 13 amino acids. This CDR3 reads CASSALSTAEQYF. CDR3 coding DNA: TGTGCCAGCAGTGCCCTTTCCACGGCCGAGCAGTACTTC.

This clonotype was picked up many times. The chain employs TRBV6-5 and TRBJ2-3, with D unresolved. V lost 0 bases and J lost 3, with 10 bases in between. Per germline, CDR1 MNHEY and CDR2 SVGAGI. This CDR3 has 15 amino acids. CDR3 region: CASSYSILGTDTQYF. The CDR3 nucleotides read TGTGCCAGCAGTTACTCAATATTAGGTACAGATACGCAGTATTTT.

The sample holds many counts of this clonotype. This chain connects TRBV19 to TRBJ1-4; TRBD1 matches 7 bases. The CDR3 is 14 amino acids. Trimming took 6 bases from V and 7 from J; bases not matched to a gene: 8. In germline, CDR1 is LNHDA, CDR2 SQIVND (reference sequence). The CDR3 DNA is TGTGCCAGTAGGCCTTCAGGGACAGCTGAAAAACTGTTTTTT. Residues: CASRPSGTAEKLFF. Filled out from reference TRBV19 and TRBJ1-4, the complete variable domain reads DGGITQSPKYLFRKEGQNVTLSCEQNLNHDAMYWYRQDPGQGLRLIYYSQIVNDFQKGDIAEGYSVSREKKESFPLTVTSAQKNPTAFYLCASRPSGTAEKLFFGSGTQLSVL.

This clonotype was found many times. The chain couples TRBV6-5 to TRBJ2-3, with D possibly TRBD2 on 6 matching bases. The CDR3 totals 16 residues. V lost 0 bases and J lost 5, with 15 bases in between. The V gene's germline CDR1 is MNHEY and CDR2 SVGAGI. The DNA of the CDR3 is TGTGCCAGCAGTTACTCGTTTAGTCCGGGGGAAGATACGCAGTATTTT. This gives the protein CASSYSFSPGEDTQYF.

This clonotype was seen ten or more times. The chain employs TRBV20-1 and TRBJ2-3; 7 nucleotides line up with TRBD2. The CDR3 has 16 residues. Losses at the gene ends were 5 bases for V and 0 bases for J; bases not matched to a gene: 11. Germline V gene lookup returns CDR1 DFQATT and CDR2 SNEGSKA (reference sequence). The CDR3 is CSAGVRERDSTDTQYF. The CDR3 bases are TGCAGTGCTGGAGTACGGGAGCGGGATAGCACAGATACGCAGTATTTT.

Points on this clonotype: This likely traces to a read error, being one base from a far larger clone. J is TRBJ2-1 and V is TRBV6-4, with 9 bases that match TRBD1. Looked up from germline, CDR1 is MRHNA and CDR2 is SNTAGT. Losses at the gene ends were 10 bases for V and 6 bases for J; bases not matched to a gene: 7. The CDR3 loop spans 13 amino acids. CDR3 protein: CATTGGLSNEQFF. CDR3 DNA: TGTGCCACCACAGGGGGCTTGAGCAATGAGCAGTTCTTC.

This clonotype appeared many times. The V gene is TRBV5-1, the J gene TRBJ2-2; D is uncertain. Trimming took off 4 bases at V and 5 bases at J, with 18 bases between the two ends. Germline V gene data show CDR1 as SGHRS and CDR2 as YFSETQ. The CDR3 is made up of 16 amino acids. CDR3 protein: CASSAFGSDWTGELFF. The CDR3 DNA sequence: TGCGCCAGCAGCGCCTTCGGCAGTGATTGGACCGGGGAGCTGTTTTTT.

The table lists this clonotype with many counts. V and J are TRBV30 and TRBJ1-2; D possibly corresponds to TRBD1 (6 bases). V lost 0 bases and J 5 bases, leaving 16 bases between the germline ends. This CDR3 is built from 15 residues. Germline V gives CDR1 GTSNPN, CDR2 SVGIG (reference sequence). The CDR3 loop reads CAWSVWQGMFYGYTF. The CDR3 coding sequence is TGTGCCTGGAGTGTATGGCAGGGGATGTTTTATGGCTACACCTTC.

This chain links TRBV6-2 or TRBV6-3 with TRBJ2-2, with TRBD2 identical over 8 bases. The germline V gene encodes CDR1 MNHEY and CDR2 SVGEGT. V dropped 3 bases and J dropped 5; count of bases not matched to a gene: 5. The CDR3 runs 15 residues. The CDR3 reads CASSYEREWTGELFF. The CDR3 DNA reads TGTGCCAGCAGTTATGAGCGGGAGTGGACCGGGGAGCTGTTTTTT.

J is TRBJ2-1 and V is TRBV5-1; TRBD2 matches at 7 bases. Germline V gives CDR1 SGHRS, CDR2 YFSETQ. This CDR3 region has 16 residues. The V gene end was trimmed by 1 base and the J gene end by 3 bases; junction bases not matched to a gene: 7. In DNA form, the CDR3 reads TGCGCCAGCAGCTTGAATGGGGGGGGAGACTACAATGAGCAGTTCTTC. Translated, it gives CASSLNGGGDYNEQFF.

There are many counts of this clonotype. The chain recombines TRBV20-1 with TRBJ2-7, with 8 bases matching TRBD2. V was clipped by 3 bases and J by 7 bases; unmatched bases: 11. Germline V gives CDR1 DFQATT, CDR2 SNEGSKA (reference sequence). The CDR3 consists of 14 residues. This CDR3 reads CSASPPGGAEEQYF. The DNA of the CDR3 is TGCAGTGCTAGCCCCCCCGGGGGGGCTGAGGAGCAGTACTTC.

The chain employs TRBV30 and TRBJ2-3, with a tentative D call TRBD1 (6 bases). The length of the CDR3 is 13 residues. The ends were cut back, 4 bases at V and 4 bases at J, with 12 bases in the middle. Looked up from germline, CDR1 is GTSNPN and CDR2 is SVGIG (reference sequence). CDR3 region: CAWNTGLADTQYF. The CDR3 DNA sequence: TGTGCCTGGAATACAGGGTTGGCAGATACGCAGTATTTT. The whole variable domain, filled in from reference TRBV30 and TRBJ2-3, reads SQTIHQWPATLVQPVGSPLSLECTVEGTSNPNLYWYRQAAGRGLQLLFYSVGIGQISSEVPQNLSASRPQDRQFILSSKKLLLSDSGFYLCAWNTGLADTQYFGPGTRLTVL.

Comments on this clonotype: Here the CDR3 omits its conserved ending phenylalanine or tryptophan, so a read error is the likely source. This chain links TRBV15 with TRBJ2-7, with 7 bases fitting TRBD1. The CDR3 length is 14 residues. Germline values: CDR1 LNHNV, CDR2 YYDKDF (reference sequence). The CDR3 DNA reads as TGTGCCACCGGCAGAGGGACAGTATCATACGAGCAGTACCTC. Its translation is CATGRGTVSYEQYL.

At least ten counts were recorded for this clonotype. The gene calls are TRBV4-1 and TRBJ2-1; 11 nucleotides line up with TRBD2. The J segment lost 4 bases and the V segment lost 2 bases, leaving 4 bases of the junction unmatched. CDR1 is MGHRA and CDR2 is YSYEKL in the germline V gene. The CDR3 sequence is 16 residues long. The CDR3 loop is CASSQTLAGGYNEQFF. For the CDR3, the DNA is TGCGCCAGCAGCCAAACTTTAGCGGGGGGGTACAATGAGCAGTTCTTC.

This clonotype was seen at least ten times. The J gene is TRBJ2-2, the V gene TRBV12-5, with 7 bases matching TRBD2. Germline CDR1 LGHNT, CDR2 FRNRAP. This CDR3 comprises 14 residues. Trimming took 5 bases from V and 5 from J; bases not matched to a gene: 5. The CDR3 region is CASGLNGGTGELFF. CDR3 DNA sequence: TGTGCTAGTGGTCTTAACGGGGGGACCGGGGAGCTGTTTTTT.

This clonotype was picked up one time. The genes are TRBV9 and TRBJ2-7; 7 positions agree with TRBD2. Germline assignment: CDR1 SGDLS and CDR2 YYNGEE. V shed 0 bases, J shed 2 bases, and the junction held 2 bases outside the gene matches. This CDR3 contains 14 residues. CDR3 bases: TGTGCCAGCAGCGTAGCGGGGGGAACCTACGAGCAGTACTTC. Amino acid sequence: CASSVAGGTYEQYF. Together with reference TRBV9 and TRBJ2-7, the CDR3 gives the full variable domain: DSGVTQTPKHLITATGQRVTLRCSPRSGDLSVYWYQQSLDQGLQFLIQYYNGEERAKGNILERFSAQQFPDLHSELNLSSLELGDSALYFCASSVAGGTYEQYFGPGTRLTVT.

The chain's CDR3 is CASSPGDRDPPGELFF. The CDR3 DNA follows: TGCGCCAGCAGCCCGGGGGACAGGGATCCCCCCGGGGAGCTGTTTTTT. The rearrangement links TRBV5-1 to TRBJ2-2; 9 bases agree with TRBD1. The V gene end was trimmed by 4 bases and the J gene end by 6 bases; junction bases not matched to a gene: 10. The CDR3 is 16 amino acids. Germline CDR1 is SGHRS and CDR2 is YFSETQ. The complete variable domain, with remaining parts taken from reference TRBV5-1 and TRBJ2-2, reads KAGVTQTPRYLIKTRGQQVTLSCSPISGHRSVSWYQQTPGQGLQFLFEYFSETQRNKGNFPGRFSGRQFSNSRSEMNVSTLELGDSALYLCASSPGDRDPPGELFFGEGSRLTVL.

With regard to this clonotype: A read error is the likely source, as a far larger clone sits one nucleotide away. The J gene is TRBJ1-1, the V gene TRBV6-5; the D gene is possibly TRBD1 (5 bases). The CDR3 has 12 residues. The V gene's germline CDR1 is MNHEY and CDR2 SVGAGI. The ends were cut back, 7 bases at V and 10 bases at J, with 16 bases in the middle. CDR3 sequence reads: CASIDSNGGAFF. The DNA of the CDR3 is TGTGCCAGCATTGACTCGAACGGGGGAGCTTTCTTT.